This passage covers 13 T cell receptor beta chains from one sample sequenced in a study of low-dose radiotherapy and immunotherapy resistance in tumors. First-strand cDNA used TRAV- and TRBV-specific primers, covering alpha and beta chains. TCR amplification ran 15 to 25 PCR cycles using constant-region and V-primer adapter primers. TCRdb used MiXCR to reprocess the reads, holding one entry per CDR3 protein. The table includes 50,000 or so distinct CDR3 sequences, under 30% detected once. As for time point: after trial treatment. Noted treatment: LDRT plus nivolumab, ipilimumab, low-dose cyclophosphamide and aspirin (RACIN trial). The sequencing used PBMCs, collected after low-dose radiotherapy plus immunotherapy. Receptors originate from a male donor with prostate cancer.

For the CDR3, the DNA is TGTGCCAGTAGTATAAACAGAAACACTGAAGCTTTCTTT. Protein sequence: CASSINRNTEAFF. The chain joins TRBV19 to TRBJ1-1; the D is unclear. Germline V gives CDR1 LNHDA, CDR2 SQIVND (reference sequence). Trimming pared 2 bases from V and 2 bases from J, leaving 6 bases between. The CDR3 extends over 13 amino acids.

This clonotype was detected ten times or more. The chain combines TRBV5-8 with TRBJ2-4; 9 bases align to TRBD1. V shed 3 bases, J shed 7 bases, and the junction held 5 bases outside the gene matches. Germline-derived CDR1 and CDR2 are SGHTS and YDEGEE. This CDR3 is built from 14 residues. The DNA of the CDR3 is TGTGCCAGCAGCTCTACAGGGGGCGGGAACATTCAGTACTTC. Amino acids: CASSSTGGGNIQYF.

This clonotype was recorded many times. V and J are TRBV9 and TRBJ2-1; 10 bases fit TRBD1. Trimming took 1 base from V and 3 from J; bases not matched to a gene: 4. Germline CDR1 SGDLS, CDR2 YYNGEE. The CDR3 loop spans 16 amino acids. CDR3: CASSVRGQGFYNEQFF. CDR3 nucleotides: TGTGCCAGCAGCGTAAGGGGACAGGGGTTCTACAATGAGCAGTTCTTC.

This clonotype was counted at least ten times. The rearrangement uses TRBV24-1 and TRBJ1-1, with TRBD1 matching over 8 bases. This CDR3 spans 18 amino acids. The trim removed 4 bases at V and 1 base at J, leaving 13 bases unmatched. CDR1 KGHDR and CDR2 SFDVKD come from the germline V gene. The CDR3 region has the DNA TGTGCCACCAGTGACGCTGCTGATCGGACAGGGAAGAACACTGAAGCTTTCTTT. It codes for CATSDAADRTGKNTEAFF.

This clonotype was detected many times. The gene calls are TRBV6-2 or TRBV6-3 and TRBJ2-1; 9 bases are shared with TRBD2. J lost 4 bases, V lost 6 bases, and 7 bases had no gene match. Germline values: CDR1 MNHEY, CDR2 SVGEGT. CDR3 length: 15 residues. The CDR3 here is CASRTSGTRYNEQFF. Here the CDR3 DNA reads TGTGCCAGCAGGACTAGCGGTACGAGGTACAATGAGCAGTTCTTC.

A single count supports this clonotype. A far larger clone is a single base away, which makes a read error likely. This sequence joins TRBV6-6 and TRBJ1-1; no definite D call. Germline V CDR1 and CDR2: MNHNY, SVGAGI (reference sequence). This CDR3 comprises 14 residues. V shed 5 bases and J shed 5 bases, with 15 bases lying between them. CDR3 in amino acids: CASSDRGRGTEAFF. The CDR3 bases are TGTGCCAGCAGTGATCGGGGAAGAGGAACTGAAGCTTTCTTT.

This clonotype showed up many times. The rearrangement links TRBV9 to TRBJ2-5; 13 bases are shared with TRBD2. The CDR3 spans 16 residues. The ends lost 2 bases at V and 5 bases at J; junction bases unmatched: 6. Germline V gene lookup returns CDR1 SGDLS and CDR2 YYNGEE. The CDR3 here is CASSVRTSGSGETQYF. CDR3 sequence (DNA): TGTGCCAGCAGCGTTAGGACTAGCGGGAGTGGGGAGACCCAGTACTTC. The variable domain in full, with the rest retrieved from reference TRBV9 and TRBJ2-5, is DSGVTQTPKHLITATGQRVTLRCSPRSGDLSVYWYQQSLDQGLQFLIQYYNGEERAKGNILERFSAQQFPDLHSELNLSSLELGDSALYFCASSVRTSGSGETQYFGPGTRLLVL.

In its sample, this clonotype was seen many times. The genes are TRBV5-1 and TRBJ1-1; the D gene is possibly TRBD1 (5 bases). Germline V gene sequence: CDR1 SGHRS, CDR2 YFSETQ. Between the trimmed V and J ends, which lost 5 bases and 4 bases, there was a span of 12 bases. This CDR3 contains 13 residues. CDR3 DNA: TGCGCCAGCAGACAAACAGGTGGCACTGAAGCTTTCTTT. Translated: CASRQTGGTEAFF.

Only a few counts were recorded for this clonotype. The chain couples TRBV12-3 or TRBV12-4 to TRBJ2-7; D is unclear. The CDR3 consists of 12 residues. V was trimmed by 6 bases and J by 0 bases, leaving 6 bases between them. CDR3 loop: CASSPSSYEQYF. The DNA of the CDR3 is TGTGCCAGCAGCCCCAGCTCCTACGAGCAGTACTTC.

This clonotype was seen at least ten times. CDR3 coding DNA: TGTGCCAGCAGCCAATCTTGGCAGAGGTCTGCAACTAATGAAAAACTGTTTTTT. Its protein is CASSQSWQRSATNEKLFF. The gene calls are TRBV3-1 and TRBJ1-4; D remains ambiguous. The germline V gene encodes CDR1 LGHDT and CDR2 YNNKEL (reference sequence). The CDR3 is 18 residues long. Trimming took off 2 bases at V and 0 bases at J, with 16 bases between the two ends. Using reference TRBV3-1 and TRBJ1-4 for the parts outside the CDR3, the full variable domain is DTAVSQTPKYLVTQMGNDKSIKCEQNLGHDTMYWYKQDSKKFLKIMFSYNNKELIINETVPNRFSPKSPDKAHLNLHINSLELGDSAVYFCASSQSWQRSATNEKLFFGSGTQLSVL.

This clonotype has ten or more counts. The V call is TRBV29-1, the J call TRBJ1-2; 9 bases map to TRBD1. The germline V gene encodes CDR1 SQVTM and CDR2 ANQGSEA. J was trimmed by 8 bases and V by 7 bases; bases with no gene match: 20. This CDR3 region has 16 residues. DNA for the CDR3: TGCAGCGCTCCAGACCCCCCACAGGGGGCGCTTTGGGGCTACACCTTC. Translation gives CSAPDPPQGALWGYTF. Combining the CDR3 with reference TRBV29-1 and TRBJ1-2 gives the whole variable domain SAVISQKPSRDICQRGTSLTIQCQVDSQVTMMFWYRQQPGQSLTLIATANQGSEATYESGFVIDKFPISRPNLTFSTLTVSNMSPEDSSIYLCSAPDPPQGALWGYTFGSGTRLTVV.

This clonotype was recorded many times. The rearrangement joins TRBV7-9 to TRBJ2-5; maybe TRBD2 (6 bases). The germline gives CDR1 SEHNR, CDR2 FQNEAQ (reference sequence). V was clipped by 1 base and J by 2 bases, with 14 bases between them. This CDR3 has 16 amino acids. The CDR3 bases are TGTGCCAGCAGCTTAGGAGACGGGAGAGAGCAAGAGACCCAGTACTTC. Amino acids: CASSLGDGREQETQYF.

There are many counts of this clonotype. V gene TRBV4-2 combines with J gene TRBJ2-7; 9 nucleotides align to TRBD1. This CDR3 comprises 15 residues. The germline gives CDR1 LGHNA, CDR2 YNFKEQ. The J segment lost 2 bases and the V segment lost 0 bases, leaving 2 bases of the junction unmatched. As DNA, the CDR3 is TGTGCCAGCAGCCAAGAGGACAGGGGCCCCTACGAGCAGTACTTC. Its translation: CASSQEDRGPYEQYF.